This T cell receptor beta chain came from a study of blood T cells in healthy people across ages. This clonotype has only a few counts. With a J-beta primer mix and a sample-barcoded 5' primer, a second PCR ran about 7 to 11 cycles. TCRdb ran MiXCR on the 5' RACE reads and lists one entry per CDR3 protein. The sample lists about 1 million distinct CDR3 sequences, 45% occurring once. This CDR3 spans 13 amino acids. Trimming took 6 bases from V and 6 from J; bases not matched to a gene: 2. This sequence originates from a woman in her sixties or seventies in good health. Sequenced sample: blood. The chain has TRBV12-3 or TRBV12-4 and TRBJ2-1; 10 bases are shared with TRBD2. The CDR3 region has the DNA TGTGCCAGCAGAGCGGGAGGGGTCAATGAGCAGTTCTTC. Translated, it gives CASRAGGVNEQFF.